These 20 T cell receptor beta chains originate from one sample sequenced in a study of early T cells in non-severe SARS-CoV-2 infection. Each CDR3 protein gets one entry after TCRdb re-called the 5' RACE reads with MiXCR. The sample yields around 80,000 distinct CDR3 sequences, roughly an eighth seen once. Sequencing was performed on whole blood. These receptors were taken from an adult who was a healthcare worker with PCR-confirmed SARS-CoV-2 infection or an uninfected control (not recorded which).

This clonotype was observed a few times. The rearrangement joins TRBV29-1 to TRBJ1-3; the D is unclear. The germline CDR1 and CDR2 sequences are SQVTM and ANQGSEA. This CDR3 region has 11 residues. The ends were cut back, 7 bases at V and 3 bases at J, with 7 bases in the middle. CDR3 sequence (DNA): TGCAGCGGGGCTAGTGGAAACACCATATATTTT. Protein sequence: CSGASGNTIYF. Combining the CDR3 with reference TRBV29-1 and TRBJ1-3 gives the whole variable domain SAVISQKPSRDICQRGTSLTIQCQVDSQVTMMFWYRQQPGQSLTLIATANQGSEATYESGFVIDKFPISRPNLTFSTLTVSNMSPEDSSIYLCSGASGNTIYFGEGSWLTVV.

In its sample, this clonotype was seen a few times. The chain is built from TRBV3-1 and TRBJ2-2; D may be TRBD2 (5 bases). The CDR3 covers 15 residues. The V end lost 4 bases, the J end lost 0 bases, and 9 bases lay between the germline ends. CDR1 is LGHDT, CDR2 YNNKEL, per germline (reference sequence). The CDR3 reads CASSPRTSNTGELFF. CDR3 DNA: TGTGCCAGCAGCCCTCGGACTTCGAACACCGGGGAGCTGTTTTTT.

This clonotype was counted between two and nine times. This chain links TRBV5-1 with TRBJ1-5; D is possibly TRBD1 (5 bases). Germline V CDR1 and CDR2: SGHRS, YFSETQ. The V end lost 5 bases, the J end lost 3 bases, and 9 bases lay between the germline ends. CDR3 length: 13 residues. The CDR3 spells CASSSGHNQPQHF. Written as DNA, the CDR3 is TGCGCCAGCAGTTCAGGGCACAATCAGCCCCAGCATTTT. The entire variable domain, with the rest obtained from reference TRBV5-1 and TRBJ1-5, is as follows: KAGVTQTPRYLIKTRGQQVTLSCSPISGHRSVSWYQQTPGQGLQFLFEYFSETQRNKGNFPGRFSGRQFSNSRSEMNVSTLELGDSALYLCASSSGHNQPQHFGDGTRLSIL.

This clonotype was observed a handful of times. The V call is TRBV5-1, the J call TRBJ2-3, with D tentatively TRBD1 (5 bases). The CDR3 has 16 residues. V was trimmed by 0 bases and J by 0 bases, leaving 11 bases between them. Germline V gene data show CDR1 as SGHRS and CDR2 as YFSETQ. The CDR3 is CASSLAPQASTDTQYF. CDR3 DNA sequence: TGCGCCAGCAGCTTGGCCCCACAGGCTAGCACAGATACGCAGTATTTT.

This clonotype was detected many times. V gene TRBV10-3 combines with J gene TRBJ2-7; D is unresolved. Germline V gene sequence: CDR1 ENHRY, CDR2 SYGVKD. The CDR3 totals 12 residues. V dropped 11 bases and J dropped 2 bases, with 13 bases sitting between them. The CDR3 nucleotides read TGTGCCTCGTCCAAGGAGACCTACGAGCAGTACTTC. It codes for CASSKETYEQYF.

The chain is built from TRBV20-1 and TRBJ1-1; D call uncertain. Germline CDR1 reads DFQATT; CDR2 reads SNEGSKA (reference sequence). V lost 0 bases and J 2 bases, leaving 16 bases between the germline ends. This CDR3 is 16 amino acids long. Here the CDR3 reads CSARDFAGSENTEAFF. The CDR3 nucleotides read TGCAGTGCTAGAGATTTCGCGGGCAGCGAAAACACTGAAGCTTTCTTT.

V gene TRBV11-2 combines with J gene TRBJ2-2, with D tentatively TRBD1 or TRBD2 (5 bases each). Trimming took off 2 bases at V and 5 bases at J, with 12 bases between the two ends. The germline gives CDR1 SGHAT, CDR2 FQNNGV. The CDR3 length is 15 residues. CDR3 nucleotide sequence: TGTGCCAGCAGCTTACAGGGAGATGGGACCGGGGAGCTGTTTTTT. As protein: CASSLQGDGTGELFF.

The chain links TRBV4-2 to TRBJ2-1, with D unclear. Trimming took 0 bases from V and 2 from J, leaving 2 bases between them. The CDR3 sequence is 13 residues long. The germline V gene encodes CDR1 LGHNA and CDR2 YNFKEQ. CDR3 bases: TGTGCCAGCAGCCAAGAGGCCTACAATGAGCAGTTCTTC. Translation: CASSQEAYNEQFF.

The table lists this clonotype with many counts. The genes are TRBV20-1 and TRBJ2-7, with a possible D match to TRBD2 (5 bases). The CDR3 runs 11 residues. Trimming cost V 6 bases and J 3 bases, with 9 bases left between them. The germline gives CDR1 DFQATT, CDR2 SNEGSKA (reference sequence). CDR3 sequence: CSAVGDYEQYF. DNA for the CDR3: TGCAGTGCCGTCGGGGACTACGAGCAGTACTTC.

This clonotype was found a few times. The chain employs TRBV7-9 and TRBJ1-2, with D possibly being TRBD1 (5 bases). This CDR3 spans 14 amino acids. The germline V gene has CDR1 SEHNR and CDR2 FQNEAQ (reference sequence). Trimming took off 7 bases at V and 6 bases at J, with 18 bases between the two ends. The CDR3 region has the DNA TGTGCCAGCACCGTCGGGCAGGGTGACCATGGCTACACCTTC. Residues: CASTVGQGDHGYTF. Full variable domain (remainder filled in from reference TRBV7-9 and TRBJ1-2): DTGVSQNPRHKITKRGQNVTFRCDPISEHNRLYWYRQTLGQGPEFLTYFQNEAQLEKSRLLSDRFSAERPKGSFSTLEIQRTEQGDSAMYLCASTVGQGDHGYTFGSGTRLTVV.

The chain carries TRBV13 and TRBJ1-1; TRBD1 matches at 7 bases. Unmatched junction bases numbered 4, after V lost 1 base and J lost 8 bases. CDR3 length: 13 amino acids. From germline, CDR1 is PRHDT and CDR2 FYEKMQ (reference sequence). For the CDR3, the DNA is TGTGCCAGCAGCTTAGTGGGACAGAGAGAAGCTTTCTTT. This codes for CASSLVGQREAFF.

This clonotype has ten or more counts. The chain carries TRBV27 and TRBJ2-7, with no clear D. Germline-derived CDR1 and CDR2 are MNHEY and SMNVEV (reference sequence). Trimming stripped 4 bases from V and 3 bases from J, with 10 bases between. The CDR3 loop spans 13 amino acids. As DNA, the CDR3 is TGTGCCAGCAGTTCCTGGATGGGCTACGAGCAGTACTTC. Translation gives CASSSWMGYEQYF.

This clonotype has a handful of counts. V usage is TRBV9 and J usage is TRBJ2-7; D assignment may be TRBD1 or TRBD2 (5 bases each). V lost 3 bases to trimming and J lost 2 bases, with 12 bases between them. The CDR3 is 14 residues long. CDR1 and CDR2 (germline): SGDLS, YYNGEE. CDR3 bases: TGTGCCAGCAGCGGGGGGAGAGACCCCTACGAGCAGTACTTC. This encodes CASSGGRDPYEQYF.

This clonotype was seen ten or more times. The V gene is TRBV20-1, the J gene TRBJ2-1, with unresolved D. Trimming took off 2 bases at V and 0 bases at J, with 11 bases between the two ends. The CDR3 sequence is 15 residues long. Germline V gives CDR1 DFQATT, CDR2 SNEGSKA (reference sequence). The CDR3 bases are TGCAGTGCTAGAAAAAATGGACGCTCCTACAATGAGCAGTTCTTC. Its protein is CSARKNGRSYNEQFF.

A few counts support this clonotype. This sequence joins TRBV7-6 and TRBJ2-7; the match to TRBD2 covers 9 bases. Looked up from germline, CDR1 is SGHVS and CDR2 is FNYEAQ. The V and J ends lost 0 bases and 0 bases, in that order; junction bases with no gene match: 3. The CDR3 loop spans 16 amino acids. CDR3 in amino acids: CASSLAAGGSSYEQYF. The CDR3 DNA is TGTGCCAGCAGCTTAGCAGCGGGAGGAAGCTCCTACGAGCAGTACTTC. Filled out from reference TRBV7-6 and TRBJ2-7, the complete variable domain reads GAGVSQSPRYKVTKRGQDVALRCDPISGHVSLYWYRQALGQGPEFLTYFNYEAQQDKSGLPNDRFSAERPEGSISTLTIQRTEQRDSAMYRCASSLAAGGSSYEQYFGPGTRLTVT.

CDR3 DNA sequence: TGTGCCAGCAGGCCGGGTTCTGGGGCCCATCAGCCCCAGCATTTT. It codes for CASRPGSGAHQPQHF. J is TRBJ1-5 and V is TRBV6-5; tentative D call: TRBD1 (5 bases). The germline V gene encodes CDR1 MNHEY and CDR2 SVGAGI. This CDR3 comprises 15 residues. V lost 6 bases to trimming and J lost 5 bases, with 17 bases between them.

This clonotype was observed a handful of times. The chain combines TRBV20-1 with TRBJ1-5; 8 positions agree with TRBD1. Germline CDR1 reads DFQATT; CDR2 reads SNEGSKA (reference sequence). CDR3 size: 18 residues. The J segment lost 2 bases and the V segment lost 0 bases, leaving 12 bases of the junction unmatched. This chain's CDR3 is CSARDRRSVGQGNQPQHF. CDR3 coding DNA: TGCAGTGCTAGAGATAGGAGGTCTGTGGGACAGGGCAATCAGCCCCAGCATTTT.

This clonotype was found many times. The chain combines TRBV12-3 or TRBV12-4 with TRBJ1-2, with a possible D match to TRBD1 (5 bases). The V gene lost 4 bases and the J gene lost 2 bases, with 8 bases spanning the gap. CDR3 length: 13 amino acids. The CDR3 sequence: CASSSGPNYGYTF. CDR3 bases: TGTGCCAGCAGTTCGGGACCGAACTATGGCTACACCTTC.

The CDR3 DNA sequence: TGTGCCAGCAGTGTTGTGGGAGGGGACGGGCGAAGGAATGAGCAGTTCTTC. Amino acids: CASSVVGGDGRRNEQFF. The chain is built from TRBV2 and TRBJ2-1; 7 positions match TRBD2. J lost 7 bases, V lost 4 bases, and 16 bases had no gene match. In germline, CDR1 is SNHLY, CDR2 FYNNEI. This CDR3 region has 17 residues.

The chain combines TRBV29-1 with TRBJ2-5; the D gene is possibly TRBD2 (6 bases). This CDR3 comprises 16 residues. CDR1 is SQVTM and CDR2 is ANQGSEA in the germline V gene. V gave up 6 bases and J gave up 2 bases, with 22 bases separating them. CDR3 loop: CSVPAGPSAGQETQYF. CDR3 sequence (DNA): TGCAGCGTCCCTGCGGGACCGAGCGCTGGGCAAGAGACCCAGTACTTC.